This T cell receptor (beta chain) stems from a study of lung T cells in sarcoidosis with Löfgren's syndrome. The overall study: Repertoire analyses centered on Löfgren's syndrome patients.

This clonotype showed up many times. Via MiXCR, TCRdb re-called the reads, giving one row per CDR3 protein. The profile covers around 60,000 distinct CDR3 sequences, with 21% appearing a single time and less than 2.5% taken by the ten largest. Specimen: CD4+ T cells from PBMCs. The clonotype was recovered from a human donor with sarcoidosis (Löfgren's syndrome or another form), or a control subject (not recorded which).

The chain's CDR3 is CASSSDRLRTDTQYF. Written as DNA, the CDR3 is TGTGCCAGCAGTTCGGACCGTCTACGCACAGATACGCAGTATTTT. The chain couples TRBV6-1 to TRBJ2-3; no clear D gene. V lost 5 bases and J lost 1, with 13 bases in between. The CDR3 is 15 residues long. Germline loops: CDR1 MNHNS, CDR2 SASEGT.